This T cell receptor beta chain was recovered during a study of graft-versus-host responses after intestinal transplantation. At the level of the study: Induction using anti-thymocyte globulin, followed by tacrolimus and steroids for roughly 3 years, was given to all recipients.

Study-wide points: Allografts of patients with graft-donor T cell macrochimerism showed high graft-versus-host to host-versus-graft clone ratios.

Details on this clone: Antigen: not known. Distinct nucleotide sequences in the sample also encode this CDR3.

The CDR3 has 13 residues. V gave up 2 bases and J gave up 1 base, with 5 bases separating them. Germline values: CDR1 LNHDA, CDR2 SQIVND (reference sequence). Assay used: immunoSEQ multiplex PCR; TCRdb lists only in-frame clones, some missing. The data show tens of thousands of clones, with around 90% seen just once and less than 5% held by the top ten. This sequence joins TRBV19 and TRBJ1-1; no clear D. The starting material was unstimulated CD8+ T cells sorted from spleen or lymph node cells, obtained before transplant. This TCR derives from a human donor who was the organ donor for an intestinal transplant. CDR3 sequence reads: CASSISGNTEAFF. The CDR3 bases are TGTGCCAGTAGTATAAGCGGGAACACTGAAGCTTTCTTT. Together with reference TRBV19 and TRBJ1-1, the CDR3 gives the full variable domain: DGGITQSPKYLFRKEGQNVTLSCEQNLNHDAMYWYRQDPGQGLRLIYYSQIVNDFQKGDIAEGYSVSREKKESFPLTVTSAQKNPTAFYLCASSISGNTEAFFGQGTRLTVV.